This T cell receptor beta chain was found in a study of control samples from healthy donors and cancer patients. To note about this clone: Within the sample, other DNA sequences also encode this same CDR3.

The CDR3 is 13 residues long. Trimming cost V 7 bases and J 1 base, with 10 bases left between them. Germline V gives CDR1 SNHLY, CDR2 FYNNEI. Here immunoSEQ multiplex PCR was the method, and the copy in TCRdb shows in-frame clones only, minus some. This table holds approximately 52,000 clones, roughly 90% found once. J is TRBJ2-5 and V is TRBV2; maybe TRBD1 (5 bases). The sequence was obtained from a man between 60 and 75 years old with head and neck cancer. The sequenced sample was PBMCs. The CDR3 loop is CASMGQLQETQYF. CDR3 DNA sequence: TGTGCCAGCATGGGGCAGCTCCAAGAGACCCAGTACTTC.